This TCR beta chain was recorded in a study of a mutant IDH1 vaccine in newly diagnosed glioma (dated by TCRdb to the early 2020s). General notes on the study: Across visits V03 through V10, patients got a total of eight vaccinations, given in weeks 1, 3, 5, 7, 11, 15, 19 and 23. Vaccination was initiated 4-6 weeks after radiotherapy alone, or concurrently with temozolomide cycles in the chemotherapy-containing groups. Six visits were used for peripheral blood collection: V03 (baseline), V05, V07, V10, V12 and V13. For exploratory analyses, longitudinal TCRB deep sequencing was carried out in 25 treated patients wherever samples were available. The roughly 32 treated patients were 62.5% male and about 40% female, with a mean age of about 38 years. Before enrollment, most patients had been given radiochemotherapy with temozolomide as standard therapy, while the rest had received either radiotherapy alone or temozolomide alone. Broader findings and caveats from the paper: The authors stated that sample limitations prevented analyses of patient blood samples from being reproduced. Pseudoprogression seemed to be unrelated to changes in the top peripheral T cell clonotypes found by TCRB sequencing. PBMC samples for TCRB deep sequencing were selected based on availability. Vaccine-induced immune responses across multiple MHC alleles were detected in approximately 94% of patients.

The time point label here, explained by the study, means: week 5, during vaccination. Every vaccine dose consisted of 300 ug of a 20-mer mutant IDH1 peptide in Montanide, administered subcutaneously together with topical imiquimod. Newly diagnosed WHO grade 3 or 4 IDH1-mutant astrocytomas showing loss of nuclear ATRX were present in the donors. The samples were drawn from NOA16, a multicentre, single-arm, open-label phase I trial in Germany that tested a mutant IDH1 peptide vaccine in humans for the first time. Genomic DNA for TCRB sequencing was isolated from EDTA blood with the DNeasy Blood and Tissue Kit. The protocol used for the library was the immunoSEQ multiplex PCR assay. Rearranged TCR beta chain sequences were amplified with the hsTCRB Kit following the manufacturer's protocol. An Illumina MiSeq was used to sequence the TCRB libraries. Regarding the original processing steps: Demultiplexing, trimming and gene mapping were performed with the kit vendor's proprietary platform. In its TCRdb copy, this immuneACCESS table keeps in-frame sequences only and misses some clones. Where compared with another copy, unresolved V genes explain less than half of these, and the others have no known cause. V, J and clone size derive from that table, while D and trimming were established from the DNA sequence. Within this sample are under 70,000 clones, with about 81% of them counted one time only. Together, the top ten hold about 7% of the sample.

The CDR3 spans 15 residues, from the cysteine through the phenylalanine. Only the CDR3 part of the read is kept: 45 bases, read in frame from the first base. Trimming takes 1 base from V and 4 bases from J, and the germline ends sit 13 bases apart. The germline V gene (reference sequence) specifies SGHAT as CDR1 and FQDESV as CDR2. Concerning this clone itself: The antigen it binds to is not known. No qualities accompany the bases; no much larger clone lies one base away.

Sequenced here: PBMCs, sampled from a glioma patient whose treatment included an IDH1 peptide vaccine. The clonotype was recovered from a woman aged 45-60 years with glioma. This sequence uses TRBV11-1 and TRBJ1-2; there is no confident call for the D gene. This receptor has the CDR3 CASSLGAQPSYGYTF. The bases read TGTGCCAGCAGCTTAGGGGCACAACCTTCCTATGGCTACACCTTC. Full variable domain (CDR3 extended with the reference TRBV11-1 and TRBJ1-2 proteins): EAEVAQSPRYKITEKSQAVAFWCDPISGHATLYWYRQILGQGPELLVQFQDESVVDDSQLPKDRFSAERLKGVDSTLKIQPAELGDSAMYLCASSLGAQPSYGYTFGSGTRLTVV.